One sample yielded the 25 T cell receptor beta chains listed below, sequenced in a study of blood T cell repertoires in COVID-19. Method: immunoSEQ multiplex PCR; TCRdb's copy keeps in-frame clones and lacks some. The table lists 180,000 or so clones, roughly 82% of them singletons. Sample: PBMCs or T cells enriched from blood (not recorded which). These receptors were taken from a woman aged 25 to 39 who had recovered from COVID-19.

This chain joins TRBV6-2 or TRBV6-3 and TRBJ1-2; 9 bases match TRBD1. V gave up 5 bases and J gave up 3 bases; unmatched junction bases: 1. The CDR3 spans 13 residues. CDR1 and CDR2 (germline): MNHEY, SVGEGT. In nucleotides, the CDR3 is TGTGCCAGCAGTCGACAGGGGGACTATGGCTACACCTTC. It encodes CASSRQGDYGYTF.

CDR3 protein: CASSPGEGLIDYEQYF. The CDR3 DNA is TGTGCCAGCAGCCCGGGGGAGGGGTTGATTGACTACGAGCAGTACTTC. The V gene is TRBV7-9, the J gene TRBJ2-7, with 7 nucleotides matching TRBD2. V was pared by 5 bases and J by 3 bases, with 13 bases of the junction left unmatched. The CDR3 is 16 residues long. Germline CDR1 is SEHNR and CDR2 is FQNEAQ (reference sequence).

This clone was observed a handful of times. The rearrangement uses TRBV5-1 and TRBJ2-1; the match to TRBD2 covers 8 bases. From germline, CDR1 is SGHRS and CDR2 YFSETQ. V gave up 4 bases and J gave up 8 bases; unmatched junction bases: 11. CDR3 length: 15 residues. Here the CDR3 DNA reads TGCGCCAGCAGCCTCCCGGGGGGGCCCATCGATGAGCAGTTCTTC. Residues: CASSLPGGPIDEQFF.

The rearrangement joins TRBV6-4 to TRBJ2-7, with TRBD1 matching over 8 bases. This CDR3 has 13 amino acids. The trim removed 6 bases at V and 5 bases at J, leaving 6 bases unmatched. The germline gives CDR1 MRHNA, CDR2 SNTAGT. Here the CDR3 reads CASSLEQGDEQYF. For the CDR3, the DNA is TGTGCCAGCAGCTTGGAACAGGGGGACGAGCAGTACTTC.

The genes are TRBV7-9 and TRBJ2-1; no reliable D call. Germline loops: CDR1 SEHNR, CDR2 FQNEAQ (reference sequence). The CDR3 has 16 residues. Trimming cost V 5 bases and J 4 bases, with 18 bases left between them. Here the CDR3 reads CASSPRSEFAYNEQFF. CDR3 coding DNA: TGTGCCAGCAGCCCCCGTTCGGAGTTTGCGTACAATGAGCAGTTCTTC. Filled out from reference TRBV7-9 and TRBJ2-1, the complete variable domain reads DTGVSQNPRHKITKRGQNVTFRCDPISEHNRLYWYRQTLGQGPEFLTYFQNEAQLEKSRLLSDRFSAERPKGSFSTLEIQRTEQGDSAMYLCASSPRSEFAYNEQFFGPGTRLTVL.

The table lists this clone with a count of one. The V gene is TRBV5-5, the J gene TRBJ2-2, with 9 bases aligning to TRBD1. This CDR3 has 15 amino acids. In germline, CDR1 is SGHKS, CDR2 YYEKEE (reference sequence). With V trimmed by 4 bases and J by 1 base, 2 bases remained unmatched. In nucleotides, the CDR3 is TGTGCCAGCAGCCCGGGACAGGGGAACACCGGGGAGCTGTTTTTT. As protein: CASSPGQGNTGELFF.

This clone counts as large (0.1 to 1%). The chain links TRBV5-6 to TRBJ2-1, with 10 bases identical to TRBD2. CDR1 is SGHDT, CDR2 YYEEEE, per germline. V was clipped by 3 bases and J by 7 bases; unmatched bases: 7. The length of the CDR3 is 15 residues. CDR3 sequence: CASSWLAGGRNEQFF. The CDR3 DNA is TGTGCCAGCAGCTGGTTAGCGGGAGGCAGGAATGAGCAGTTCTTC.

This clone was picked up one time. The chain is built from TRBV5-1 and TRBJ2-1, with TRBD2 as a possible D gene (6 bases). Germline CDR1 reads SGHRS; CDR2 reads YFSETQ. Trimming removed 4 bases from V and 9 bases from J, with 14 bases in between. The CDR3 sequence is 13 residues long. This chain's CDR3 is CASSPRAGSEQFF. CDR3 in DNA: TGCGCCAGCAGCCCCCGGGCGGGAAGTGAGCAGTTCTTC.

The rearrangement links TRBV24-1 to TRBJ2-1, with D tentatively TRBD2 (6 bases). The CDR3 totals 17 residues. Trimming removed 3 bases from V and 3 bases from J, with 17 bases in between. Looked up from germline, CDR1 is KGHDR and CDR2 is SFDVKD. CDR3 residues: CATSDPTTGGDYNEQFF. The DNA of the CDR3 is TGTGCCACCAGTGATCCCACAACAGGAGGGGACTACAATGAGCAGTTCTTC.

The chain carries TRBV19 and TRBJ2-7, with TRBD2 matching over 7 bases. This CDR3 is 12 amino acids long. The germline V gene has CDR1 LNHDA and CDR2 SQIVND (reference sequence). Unmatched junction bases numbered 8, after V lost 10 bases and J lost 5 bases. CDR3 sequence (DNA): TGTGCCACCCAGGGACTAAACAACGAGCAGTACTTC. Its translation is CATQGLNNEQYF. Full variable domain (missing parts from reference TRBV19 and TRBJ2-7): DGGITQSPKYLFRKEGQNVTLSCEQNLNHDAMYWYRQDPGQGLRLIYYSQIVNDFQKGDIAEGYSVSREKKESFPLTVTSAQKNPTAFYLCATQGLNNEQYFGPGTRLTVT.

The rearrangement joins TRBV7-8 to TRBJ2-1; TRBD2 matches at 9 bases. The CDR3 is 15 amino acids. Germline V CDR1 and CDR2: SGHVS, FQNEAQ. V lost 5 bases and J lost 2; bases outside the gene matches: 4. CDR3 residues: CASSARLAAYNEQFF. As DNA, the CDR3 is TGTGCCAGCAGCGCCAGACTAGCGGCCTACAATGAGCAGTTCTTC.

The CDR3, as DNA: TGTGCCAGCAGCCGCCTATTAGGGACAGGGCTCCACGAGCAGTACTTC. It encodes CASSRLLGTGLHEQYF. The chain combines TRBV7-6 with TRBJ2-7; 9 bases fit TRBD1. The V and J ends lost 5 bases and 5 bases, in that order; junction bases with no gene match: 13. This CDR3 spans 16 amino acids. Per the germline V gene, CDR1 is SGHVS and CDR2 is FNYEAQ.

The rearrangement links TRBV27 to TRBJ1-2; D is ambiguous. Germline CDR1 and CDR2: MNHEY and SMNVEV (reference sequence). The CDR3 is made up of 13 amino acids. Trimming stripped 4 bases from V and 4 bases from J, with 10 bases between. The CDR3 nucleotides are TGTGCCAGCAGTTACTCCCCTGCCTATGGCTACACCTTC. It translates to CASSYSPAYGYTF.

The chain carries TRBV28 and TRBJ2-6; a possible D gene is TRBD1 (5 bases). Trimming took off 3 bases at V and 0 bases at J, with 15 bases between the two ends. The length of the CDR3 is 18 residues. Germline loops: CDR1 MDHEN, CDR2 SYDVKM. The DNA for the CDR3 is TGTGCCAGCAGTTTTAAGGACATCTATATCTCTGGGGCCAACGTCCTGACTTTC. Translating gives CASSFKDIYISGANVLTF.

This clone was counted a few times. The chain carries TRBV5-6 and TRBJ1-2; D not certain. The CDR3 sequence is 13 residues long. The V end lost 7 bases, the J end lost 8 bases, and 18 bases lay between the germline ends. The germline V gene has CDR1 SGHDT and CDR2 YYEEEE. The CDR3: CASRTSRSGGYTF. Here the CDR3 DNA reads TGTGCCAGCCGAACCAGTCGTTCAGGAGGCTACACCTTC.

The rearrangement uses TRBV29-1 and TRBJ2-1, with a tentative D call TRBD2 (5 bases). V lost 3 bases and J 11 bases, leaving 17 bases between the germline ends. This CDR3 comprises 13 residues. Germline values: CDR1 SQVTM, CDR2 ANQGSEA. The CDR3 coding sequence is TGCAGCGTTGACGGAAAGATAGCGAGTAAGCAGTTCTTC. It translates to CSVDGKIASKQFF.

The chain combines TRBV23-1 with TRBJ2-2; 14 bases are shared with TRBD2. TRBV23-1 is an ORF; its function is uncertain. This CDR3 has 21 residues. The J segment lost 3 bases and the V segment lost 8 bases, leaving 20 bases of the junction unmatched. The CDR3 nucleotides are TGCGCCAGCCTTCAGGCGCCCCAGGGACTAGCGGGGGAGAACGACACCGGGGAGCTGTTTTTT. Its protein is CASLQAPQGLAGENDTGELFF.

This clone has just one count. The J gene is TRBJ1-1, the V gene TRBV18, with D possibly being TRBD1 (6 bases). With 6 bases removed from V and 4 bases from J, the gap between germline ends came to 21 bases. The CDR3 extends over 16 amino acids. The germline CDR1 and CDR2 sequences are KGHSH and LQKENI. CDR3 in amino acids: CASSPNSQGWFTEAFF. Written as DNA, the CDR3 is TGTGCCAGCTCTCCGAACTCACAGGGATGGTTCACTGAAGCTTTCTTT.

The chain recombines TRBV28 with TRBJ2-5, with D possibly being TRBD1 (5 bases). Trimming cost V 2 bases and J 5 bases, with 15 bases left between them. Looked up from germline, CDR1 is MDHEN and CDR2 is SYDVKM. The CDR3 length is 15 residues. In DNA, the CDR3 is TGTGCCAGCAGTTTAACAGGTCTCTCAGGGGAGACCCAGTACTTC. Translated, it gives CASSLTGLSGETQYF. Based on the CDR3 plus reference TRBV28 and TRBJ2-5, the full variable domain is DVKVTQSSRYLVKRTGEKVFLECVQDMDHENMFWYRQDPGLGLRLIYFSYDVKMKEKGDIPEGYSVSREKKERFSLILESASTNQTSMYLCASSLTGLSGETQYFGPGTRLLVL.

The CDR3 nucleotides read TGTGCCAGCAGCCTTCGGGTCATGAACACTGAAGCTTTCTTT. Its protein is CASSLRVMNTEAFF. V gene TRBV3-1 (or the pseudogene TRBV3-2) combines with J gene TRBJ1-1; D remains ambiguous. The CDR3 is 14 amino acids. V was clipped by 4 bases and J by 0 bases, with 9 bases between them. Germline V lookup: CDR1 LGHDT, CDR2 YNNKEL (reference sequence).

J is TRBJ1-2 and V is TRBV10-3, with D tentatively TRBD1 (6 bases). CDR1 and CDR2 from the germline V gene are ENHRY and SYGVKD. Trimming pared 3 bases from V and 4 bases from J, leaving 18 bases between. This CDR3 is built from 16 residues. CDR3 in amino acids: CAISEYPGQLVYGYTF. CDR3 nucleotide sequence: TGTGCCATCAGTGAATACCCAGGACAGCTAGTCTATGGCTACACCTTC.

The J gene is TRBJ1-2, the V gene TRBV6-5; no definite D call. The CDR3 runs 15 residues. Germline V gives CDR1 MNHEY, CDR2 SVGAGI. The V end lost 7 bases, the J end lost 1 base, and 16 bases lay between the germline ends. This CDR3 is CASTAGLAVNYGYTF. The CDR3 DNA reads as TGTGCCAGCACTGCGGGTCTGGCAGTTAACTATGGCTACACCTTC.

As DNA, the CDR3 is TGTGCCAGCAGGACCAGCGGGCGCACAGATACGCAGTATTTT. This encodes CASRTSGRTDTQYF. The rearrangement uses TRBV2 and TRBJ2-3; possible D gene TRBD2, 6 bases. V dropped 6 bases and J dropped 1 base, with 11 bases sitting between them. CDR1 is SNHLY, CDR2 FYNNEI, per germline. The CDR3 is 14 residues long. Variable domain in full (rest from reference TRBV2 and TRBJ2-3): EPEVTQTPSHQVTQMGQEVILRCVPISNHLYFYWYRQILGQKVEFLVSFYNNEISEKSEIFDDQFSVERPDGSNFTLKIRSTKLEDSAMYFCASRTSGRTDTQYFGPGTRLTVL.

The rearrangement links TRBV6-1 to TRBJ2-7, with TRBD2 identical over 9 bases. Germline values: CDR1 MNHNS, CDR2 SASEGT. There are 15 residues in the CDR3. V shed 3 bases and J 2 bases; nucleotides not matched to a gene: 5. The CDR3 spells CASSDESSGAYEQYF. The CDR3 region has the DNA TGTGCCAGCAGTGACGAGTCTAGCGGGGCCTACGAGCAGTACTTC.

The chain uses TRBV14 and TRBJ2-7, with D maybe TRBD2 (5 bases). The germline V gene encodes CDR1 SGHDN and CDR2 FVKESK. Trimming left V 1 base short and J 0 bases short, with 10 bases between. The CDR3 loop spans 15 amino acids. CDR3 region: CASSQALGSSYEQYF. The CDR3 DNA sequence: TGTGCCAGCAGCCAAGCGCTAGGGAGCTCCTACGAGCAGTACTTC.